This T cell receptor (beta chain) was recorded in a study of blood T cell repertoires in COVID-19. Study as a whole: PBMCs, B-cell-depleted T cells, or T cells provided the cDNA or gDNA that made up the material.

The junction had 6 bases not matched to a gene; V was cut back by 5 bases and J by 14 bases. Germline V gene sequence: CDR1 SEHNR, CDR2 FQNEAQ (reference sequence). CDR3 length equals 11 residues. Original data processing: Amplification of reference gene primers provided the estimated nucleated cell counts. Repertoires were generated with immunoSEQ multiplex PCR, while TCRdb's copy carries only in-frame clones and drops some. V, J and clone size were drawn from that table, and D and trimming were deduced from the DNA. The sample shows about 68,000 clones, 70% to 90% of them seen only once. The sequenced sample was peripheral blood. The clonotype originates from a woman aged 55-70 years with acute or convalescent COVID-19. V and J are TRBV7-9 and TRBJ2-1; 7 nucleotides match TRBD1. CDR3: CASSPGTEKFF. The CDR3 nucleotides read TGTGCCAGCAGCCCTGGGACAGAAAAGTTCTTC. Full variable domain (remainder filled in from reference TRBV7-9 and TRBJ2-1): DTGVSQNPRHKITKRGQNVTFRCDPISEHNRLYWYRQTLGQGPEFLTYFQNEAQLEKSRLLSDRFSAERPKGSFSTLEIQRTEQGDSAMYLCASSPGTEKFFGPGTRLTVL.